This is a list of T cell receptor beta chains from one sample in a study of blood T cell repertoires in COVID-19. Using immunoSEQ multiplex PCR, the repertoire was profiled, and TCRdb retains in-frame clones only, with some absent. The data show around 500,000 clones, with 80% to 90% seen just once and approximately 3% held by the top ten. Sequenced sample: peripheral blood. These receptors came from a human donor in a cohort sampled during active COVID-19. Each CDR3 is given with its conserved first and last residue. A D gene is named only where the DNA matches it firmly.

D	V	CDR3
TRBD1	TRBV16	CASSRTGRTGELFF
TRBD2	TRBV27	CASSLMTYPGLEGEQFF
-	TRBV30	CAWNQQGRHQPQHF
-	TRBV28	CASSPPGGSDEKLFF
-	TRBV5-4	CASSLEPINTGELFF
-	TRBV2	CASSEGGVRYGYTF
-	TRBV28	CASSPRAYGYTF
-	TRBV6-4	CASSDSYGSDTQYF
TRBD2	TRBV7-2	CASRSTSAPYEQYF
TRBD2	TRBV5-1	CASSLNSGIGTDTQYF
TRBD1	TRBV24-1	CATSDPGQGLYGYTF
-	TRBV2	CASSVTGNSGNTIYF
TRBD2	TRBV7-2	CASSWGGTRSEQYF
-	TRBV5-1	CASSLAKAPSTDTQYF
-	TRBV7-9	CASSSQGNTEAFF
TRBD2	TRBV27	CAARLAGEQFF
TRBD1	TRBV7-2	CASSTEARTGLSPPKEQYF
TRBD1	TRBV9	CASSPVDRGSTEAFF
TRBD2	TRBV4-2	CASSQGGKGLAGGSTDTQYF
-	TRBV7-2	CASSLLSGAGNTIYF
-	TRBV6-1	CASSEGSPPANSYGYTF
TRBD1	TRBV5-3	CARSLGGARHKTYEQYF
TRBD2	TRBV10-3	CAISEEGRVPDTQYF
TRBD1	TRBV30	CAWSVGDSSNQPQHF
TRBD1	TRBV28	CASSSSGQGTGELFF
TRBD1	TRBV6-4	CASRTGPGMTEAFF
TRBD1	TRBV18	CASSPDWTGVTEAFF
TRBD1	TRBV10-3	CAIRGQGANTGELFF
-	TRBV6-5	CAIEYGSGADTQYF
-	TRBV11-2	CASSQPGQSSYEQYF
-	TRBV10-3	CAISESLVPDTQYF
-	TRBV29-1	CSVEKGNTIYF
-	TRBV7-2	CASSLQGQTNEKLFF
TRBD1	TRBV5-1	CASSLSGQQETQYF
-	TRBV10-3	CAISEGTGEYNEQFF
TRBD2	TRBV5-1	CASSLGLANYNEQFF
TRBD1	TRBV30	CAWSATGFGYTF
-	TRBV5-1	CASSLTPGPPQAQYF
-	TRBV12-3/TRBV12-4	CASSRLEVTEAFF
-	TRBV28	CASRIPSTDEEQYF
TRBD1	TRBV12-5	CASGFWGQAEAFF
-	TRBV28	CASDQTGGYTEAFF
-	TRBV18	CASSPEQGRAGYTF
TRBD1	TRBV4-3	CASSQGAGTGHYGYTF
TRBD1	TRBV12-5	CASDKRTGEFEGYTF
-	TRBV7-9	CASSYGHLSSYEQYF
-	TRBV7-2	CASSITEGTEAFF
TRBD2	TRBV9	CASSPLGAGGPANEQFF
-	TRBV29-1	CSVAGFGQPQHF